Listed here are 9 T cell receptor beta chains from one sample, sequenced in a study of blood T cell repertoires in COVID-19 (dated by TCRdb to the early 2020s). Receptor amplification or capture employed the immunoSEQ multiplex PCR assay. The immuneACCESS repertoire file appears here via TCRdb, limited to in-frame rearrangements. These files lack a portion of the clones; in checked studies, under half of the deficit traces to unresolved V genes, and the cause of the others is not known. This sample gives some 100,000 clones in total; almost 90% of them show up just once. Clones ranked in the top ten supply 1.5% of the sample. The sample consisted of peripheral blood. These receptors were obtained from a human donor with active COVID-19. The donor label of this sample is uncertain.

The V and J genes are TRBV5-4 and TRBJ2-3; D is possibly TRBD1 (6 bases). This CDR3 has 17 residues. Trimming took 5 bases from V and 4 from J, leaving 23 bases between them. CDR1 and CDR2 from the germline V gene are SGHNT and YYREEE (reference sequence). The CDR3 loop reads CASSPQAKGVFADTQYF. The CDR3 DNA follows: TGTGCCAGCAGTCCTCAGGCCAAGGGGGTGTTCGCAGATACGCAGTATTTT.

The V call is TRBV9, the J call TRBJ1-1; a possible D gene is TRBD1 (6 bases). The CDR3 runs to 16 residues. Germline CDR1 reads SGDLS; CDR2 reads YYNGEE. The ends were cut back, 9 bases at V and 6 bases at J, with 27 bases in the middle. In DNA form, the CDR3 reads TGTGCCAAAACTATTATGGGCGCAGGGTGGGGGCCTGAAGCTTTCTTT. Amino acid sequence: CAKTIMGAGWGPEAFF. Filled out from reference TRBV9 and TRBJ1-1, the complete variable domain reads DSGVTQTPKHLITATGQRVTLRCSPRSGDLSVYWYQQSLDQGLQFLIQYYNGEERAKGNILERFSAQQFPDLHSELNLSSLELGDSALYFCAKTIMGAGWGPEAFFGQGTRLTVV.

The chain carries TRBV19 and TRBJ1-5; TRBD1 is a possible D gene (5 bases). CDR1 is LNHDA and CDR2 is SQIVND in the germline V gene (reference sequence). The CDR3 covers 14 residues. Trimming pared 1 base from V and 6 bases from J, leaving 10 bases between. CDR3: CASSIAGGGQPQHF. The CDR3 DNA reads as TGTGCCAGTAGTATAGCGGGGGGGGGTCAGCCCCAGCATTTT.

This clone was seen just once. The chain employs TRBV20-1 and TRBJ2-5, with D possibly TRBD1 on 6 matching bases. The germline CDR1 and CDR2 sequences are DFQATT and SNEGSKA (reference sequence). V dropped 3 bases and J dropped 2 bases, with 13 bases sitting between them. The CDR3 length is 14 residues. In DNA form, the CDR3 reads TGCAGTGCTAGTCCTGGACAGTTACAAGAGACCCAGTACTTC. Translated, it gives CSASPGQLQETQYF.

This chain connects TRBV4-1 to TRBJ2-7; D might be TRBD1 (5 bases). V dropped 1 base and J dropped 2 bases, with 6 bases sitting between them. From germline, CDR1 is MGHRA and CDR2 YSYEKL. This CDR3 has 13 amino acids. CDR3 coding DNA: TGCGCCAGCAGCCAAGGACAGACCTACGAGCAGTACTTC. Translated, it gives CASSQGQTYEQYF.

In this sample, this clone turned up once. The V call is TRBV5-1, the J call TRBJ2-1; a weak D match, TRBD2 (6 bases). CDR3 size: 15 residues. The V end was cut by 2 bases, the J end by 8 bases, with 17 bases between. Germline CDR1 reads SGHRS; CDR2 reads YFSETQ. The CDR3 loop is CASSLDGGPWDEQFF. In DNA form, the CDR3 reads TGCGCCAGCAGCTTAGACGGGGGACCTTGGGATGAGCAGTTCTTC.

V is TRBV9 and J is TRBJ2-1, with 15 nucleotides matching TRBD2. Germline CDR1 is SGDLS and CDR2 is YYNGEE. The CDR3 is 15 amino acids. J was trimmed by 10 bases and V by 4 bases; bases with no gene match: 6. The CDR3 region is CASSPGTSGGWEQFF. CDR3 nucleotides: TGTGCCAGCAGCCCCGGGACTAGCGGGGGGTGGGAGCAGTTCTTC.

This chain links TRBV30 with TRBJ1-2; no firm D call. CDR3 length equals 13 residues. Germline-derived CDR1 and CDR2 are GTSNPN and SVGIG (reference sequence). V lost 2 bases and J 13 bases, leaving 20 bases between the germline ends. The CDR3 DNA is TGTGCCTGGAGTTATGGTACAGCCTTCTTCTGCACCTTC. It is translated as CAWSYGTAFFCTF.

The chain couples TRBV7-2 to TRBJ1-1, with a tentative D call TRBD1 (6 bases). The V gene lost 5 bases and the J gene lost 4 bases, with 17 bases spanning the gap. Per germline, CDR1 SGHTA and CDR2 FQGNSA. The CDR3 covers 15 residues. CDR3 in DNA: TGTGCCAGCAGCAAACAGGGTACTAAGGTCACTGAAGCTTTCTTT. This gives the protein CASSKQGTKVTEAFF.